This T cell receptor (beta chain) stems from a study of patients and donors after allogeneic stem cell transplantation. This clonotype was counted a few times. Between the trimmed V and J ends, which lost 2 bases and 3 bases, there was a span of 8 bases. The germline V gene has CDR1 SGDLS and CDR2 YYNGEE. This CDR3 region has 13 residues. Each CDR3 protein is one row after TCRdb ran MiXCR on the RT-PCR reads. The sample has roughly 960,000 distinct CDR3 sequences; approximately 19% are singletons. The J gene is TRBJ1-2, the V gene TRBV9; D perhaps matches TRBD1 (5 bases). Source material: blood, either unsorted or a sorted T cell fraction (not recorded which). The TCR was taken from a human donor who was either an allogeneic HSCT recipient or a stem cell or donor lymphocyte infusion donor (not recorded which). It is not recorded whose cells these are; they may come from a transplant donor. CDR3 residues: CASSVQGDYGYTF. CDR3 coding DNA: TGTGCCAGCAGCGTGCAGGGTGACTATGGCTACACCTTC.